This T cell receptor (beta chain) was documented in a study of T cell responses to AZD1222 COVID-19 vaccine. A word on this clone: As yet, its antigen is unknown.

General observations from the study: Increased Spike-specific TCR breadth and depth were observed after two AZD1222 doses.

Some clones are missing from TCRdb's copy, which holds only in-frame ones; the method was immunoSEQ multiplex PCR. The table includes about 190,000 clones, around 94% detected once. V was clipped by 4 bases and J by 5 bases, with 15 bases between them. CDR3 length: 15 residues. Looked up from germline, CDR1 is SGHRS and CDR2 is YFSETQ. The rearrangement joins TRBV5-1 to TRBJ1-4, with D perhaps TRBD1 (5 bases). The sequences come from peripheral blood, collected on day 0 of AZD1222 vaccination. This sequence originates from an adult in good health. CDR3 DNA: TGCGCCAGCAGCATGAGGCAGGGAGGGAATGAAAAACTGTTTTTT. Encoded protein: CASSMRQGGNEKLFF. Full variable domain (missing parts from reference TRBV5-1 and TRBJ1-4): KAGVTQTPRYLIKTRGQQVTLSCSPISGHRSVSWYQQTPGQGLQFLFEYFSETQRNKGNFPGRFSGRQFSNSRSEMNVSTLELGDSALYLCASSMRQGGNEKLFFGSGTQLSVL.